The 28 T cell receptor beta chains given below trace back to one sample, sequenced in a study of beta chain features in type 1 diabetes. Expressed TCRB transcripts got sequenced, as all isolated RNA was reverse transcribed. Sequencing was performed with immunoSEQ multiplex PCR; in TCRdb, only in-frame clones are kept and a portion is missing. The sample has some 150,000 clones; about 51% are singletons. What was sequenced was Tregs from blood. Receptors originate from a man between 18 and 29 years old in good health.

The V gene is TRBV18, the J gene TRBJ1-2, with no clear D. This CDR3 region has 16 residues. The germline gives CDR1 KGHSH, CDR2 LQKENI. V was clipped by 0 bases and J by 2 bases, with 13 bases between them. Written as DNA, the CDR3 is TGTGCCAGCTCACCACCGTCTCTAGGCGACAACTATGGCTACACCTTC. This sequence encodes CASSPPSLGDNYGYTF.

The rearrangement joins TRBV11-2 to TRBJ2-5; D is ambiguous. CDR1 and CDR2 (germline): SGHAT, FQNNGV. The CDR3 is 13 amino acids. Trimming pared 3 bases from V and 4 bases from J, leaving 9 bases between. CDR3 nucleotide sequence: TGTGCCAGCAGCTTCTCGCGGTTAGAGACCCAGTACTTC. Translating gives CASSFSRLETQYF.

The chain recombines TRBV4-1 with TRBJ2-1; 11 nucleotides match TRBD2. Per germline, CDR1 MGHRA and CDR2 YSYEKL. CDR3 length: 17 residues. Losses at the gene ends were 0 bases for V and 7 bases for J; bases not matched to a gene: 8. The DNA for the CDR3 is TGCGCCAGCAGCCAAGATAGGCTGGCTAGCGGGAGGAATGAGCAGTTCTTC. This codes for CASSQDRLASGRNEQFF.

The genes are TRBV7-2 and TRBJ2-5; 9 bases map to TRBD2. The DNA matches TRBJ2-7 better at its end, which makes the J call doubtful. Per the germline V gene, CDR1 is SGHTA and CDR2 is FQGNSA. CDR3 length equals 14 residues. CDR3 in amino acids: CASTPRRGGYEQYF. The CDR3 nucleotides read TGTGCCAGCACCCCCCGGCGGGGGGGCTACGAGCAGTACTTC.

This chain uses TRBV7-9 with TRBJ2-5, with a weak D call TRBD2 (6 bases). The CDR3 extends over 17 amino acids. The germline gives CDR1 SEHNR, CDR2 FQNEAQ (reference sequence). Trimming left V 1 base short and J 0 bases short, with 15 bases between. CDR3 amino acids: CASSLGRMGGYQETQYF. The CDR3 nucleotides are TGTGCCAGCAGCTTAGGGCGAATGGGGGGTTACCAAGAGACCCAGTACTTC.

The chain recombines TRBV5-1 with TRBJ2-7, with D possibly matching TRBD1 (6 bases). The CDR3 runs 15 residues. The V and J ends lost 5 bases and 0 bases respectively, with 15 bases between them. Germline V gives CDR1 SGHRS, CDR2 YFSETQ. For the CDR3, the DNA is TGCGCCAGCAGTCGAGCCGGGACACTCTCCTACGAGCAGTACTTC. It yields the protein CASSRAGTLSYEQYF.

The chain combines TRBV19 with TRBJ2-3, with TRBD2 identical over 15 bases. After removal of 3 bases from V and 7 bases from J, the junction contained 2 bases not matched to a gene. The germline gives CDR1 LNHDA, CDR2 SQIVND (reference sequence). This CDR3 region has 15 residues. This CDR3 is CASSIGTSGGNTQYF. CDR3 bases: TGTGCCAGTAGTATCGGGACTAGCGGGGGGAATACGCAGTATTTT.

This chain links TRBV5-1 with TRBJ2-7; possible D gene TRBD2, 5 bases. Trimming left V 6 bases short and J 5 bases short, with 15 bases between. The CDR3 is 13 amino acids. The germline gives CDR1 SGHRS, CDR2 YFSETQ. The CDR3 sequence is CASTLPPGNEQYF. CDR3 sequence (DNA): TGCGCCAGCACCCTACCTCCGGGGAACGAGCAGTACTTC.

CDR3 sequence: CASSRRETGTGHSYEQYF. In nucleotides, the CDR3 is TGCGCCAGCAGCCGAAGAGAGACCGGGACAGGTCACTCCTACGAGCAGTACTTC. V gene TRBV5-1 combines with J gene TRBJ2-7; 8 positions match TRBD1. J lost 0 bases, V lost 4 bases, and 15 bases had no gene match. The CDR3 sequence is 18 residues long. CDR1 is SGHRS, CDR2 YFSETQ, per germline.

The chain links TRBV5-1 to TRBJ2-6; D possibly corresponds to TRBD2 (5 bases). The CDR3 is 16 residues long. V gave up 4 bases and J gave up 4 bases, with 15 bases separating them. From germline, CDR1 is SGHRS and CDR2 YFSETQ. The CDR3: CASSRDSGSGANVLTF. The CDR3 DNA sequence: TGCGCCAGCAGCCGGGATTCGGGGAGCGGGGCCAACGTCCTGACTTTC.

This chain uses TRBV7-2 with TRBJ1-5; D is unresolved. CDR1 is SGHTA, CDR2 FQGNSA, per germline. The CDR3 has 15 residues. Trimming cost V 8 bases and J 4 bases, with 18 bases left between them. CDR3 nucleotides: TGTGCCAGCTTGGGTGACACCTCCCATAATCAGCCCCAGCATTTT. Translating it yields CASLGDTSHNQPQHF.

The V and J genes are TRBV5-1 and TRBJ2-7; 7 nucleotides align to TRBD1. V trimming: 8 bases; J trimming: 0 bases; junction bases outside the gene matches: 5. In germline, CDR1 is SGHRS, CDR2 YFSETQ. The CDR3 contains 13 residues. The CDR3: CASVGGNSYEQYF. The CDR3 nucleotides are TGCGCCAGTGTAGGGGGCAACTCCTACGAGCAGTACTTC.

CDR3 sequence reads: CASSLAVPSYEQYF. CDR3 in DNA: TGTGCCAGCAGCTTAGCTGTACCGAGCTACGAGCAGTACTTC. The chain joins TRBV7-2 to TRBJ2-7; D gene uncertain. Trimming left V 0 bases short and J 3 bases short, with 9 bases between. The CDR3 totals 14 residues. In germline, CDR1 is SGHTA, CDR2 FQGNSA.

The rearrangement uses TRBV6-1 and TRBJ2-7; perhaps TRBD2 as D (6 bases). Trimming shortened V by 0 bases and J by 6 bases, and 18 bases separated the two germline ends. The germline V gene encodes CDR1 MNHNS and CDR2 SASEGT. There are 16 residues in the CDR3. CDR3: CASSEAAGLGGGEQYF. CDR3 DNA: TGTGCCAGCAGTGAAGCGGCGGGCCTGGGGGGAGGCGAGCAGTACTTC.

This clone was observed a handful of times. This rearrangement joins TRBV5-6 to TRBJ2-2; the D gene is possibly TRBD2 (5 bases). V lost 1 base and J 7 bases, leaving 14 bases between the germline ends. The CDR3 has 15 residues. Per germline, CDR1 SGHDT and CDR2 YYEEEE. The CDR3 sequence: CASSLLRALGGELFF. CDR3 sequence (DNA): TGTGCCAGCAGCTTGTTGAGGGCCCTCGGCGGGGAGCTGTTTTTT.

The V gene is TRBV30, the J gene TRBJ1-1, with D possibly matching TRBD1 (6 bases). The CDR3 covers 14 residues. V was cut by 0 bases and J by 4 bases, with 12 bases left in between. CDR1 is GTSNPN and CDR2 is SVGIG in the germline V gene (reference sequence). CDR3 in amino acids: CAWSVRGARTEAFF. For the CDR3, the DNA is TGTGCCTGGAGTGTACGGGGGGCGCGCACTGAAGCTTTCTTT.

This chain links TRBV28 with TRBJ1-2, with D perhaps matching TRBD1 (5 bases). V was cut by 6 bases and J by 4 bases, with 12 bases left in between. Germline CDR1 and CDR2: MDHEN and SYDVKM. There are 13 residues in the CDR3. The CDR3 bases are TGTGCCAGCAGCAGGGTCCTGGGCTATGGCTACACCTTC. As protein: CASSRVLGYGYTF.

The chain employs TRBV6-6 and TRBJ2-7; D is uncertain. V dropped 4 bases and J dropped 2 bases, with 3 bases sitting between them. Germline V gene data show CDR1 as MNHNY and CDR2 as SVGAGI (reference sequence). The CDR3 loop spans 11 amino acids. Here the CDR3 reads CASSSAYEQYF. In DNA, the CDR3 is TGTGCCAGCAGTTCCGCCTACGAGCAGTACTTC.

This chain joins TRBV4-2 and TRBJ2-2; unclear D gene. CDR1 is LGHNA and CDR2 is YNFKEQ in the germline V gene. The CDR3 sequence is 13 residues long. V was trimmed by 4 bases and J by 1 base, leaving 4 bases between them. The CDR3 loop is CASSLVNTGELFF. The DNA of the CDR3 is TGTGCCAGCAGCCTCGTGAACACCGGGGAGCTGTTTTTT.

The chain has TRBV7-2 and TRBJ1-2; D not resolved. The CDR3 runs 13 residues. The V and J ends lost 1 base and 4 bases respectively, with 7 bases between them. Per germline, CDR1 SGHTA and CDR2 FQGNSA. Here the CDR3 reads CASSLGLLYGYTF. As DNA, the CDR3 is TGTGCCAGCAGCTTAGGCCTACTCTATGGCTACACCTTC. The whole variable domain, remainder taken from reference TRBV7-2 and TRBJ1-2, is GAGVSQSPSNKVTEKGKDVELRCDPISGHTALYWYRQSLGQGLEFLIYFQGNSAPDKSGLPSDRFSAERTGGSVSTLTIQRTQQEDSAVYLCASSLGLLYGYTFGSGTRLTVV.

This clone was seen only a few times. The V and J genes are TRBV7-2 and TRBJ2-7; no reliable D call. Trimming left V 1 base short and J 5 bases short, with 6 bases between. The CDR3 length is 12 residues. The germline V gene has CDR1 SGHTA and CDR2 FQGNSA. CDR3 protein: CASSLDVNEQYF. DNA for the CDR3: TGTGCCAGCAGCTTAGATGTAAACGAGCAGTACTTC.

The J gene is TRBJ2-3, the V gene TRBV27; 9 positions match TRBD2. The CDR3 is 17 residues long. The V and J ends lost 4 bases and 10 bases, in that order; junction bases with no gene match: 18. Germline V gene sequence: CDR1 MNHEY, CDR2 SMNVEV (reference sequence). The CDR3 loop is CASSSLWGGRATEAQYF. CDR3 in DNA: TGTGCCAGCAGTTCCCTATGGGGCGGGAGGGCTACAGAGGCGCAGTATTTT.

The V call is TRBV6-5, the J call TRBJ2-6; D is unclear. Deletions cut 7 bases from V and 2 bases from J, with 6 bases between. This CDR3 has 13 residues. Germline V CDR1 and CDR2: MNHEY, SVGAGI. The CDR3 DNA reads as TGTGCCAGCAAGCTAGCTGGGGCCAACGTCCTGACTTTC. This codes for CASKLAGANVLTF.

This clone was detected a few times. The chain is built from TRBV28 and TRBJ2-1, with 10 bases identical to TRBD2. The CDR3 length is 15 residues. The germline gives CDR1 MDHEN, CDR2 SYDVKM. V gave up 3 bases and J gave up 5 bases; unmatched junction bases: 4. The CDR3: CASSFGLAANNEQFF. CDR3 sequence (DNA): TGTGCCAGCAGTTTTGGACTAGCGGCGAACAATGAGCAGTTCTTC.

V gene TRBV4-3 combines with J gene TRBJ1-2, with a weak D call TRBD1 (5 bases). The V and J ends lost 3 bases and 4 bases respectively, with 18 bases between them. The CDR3 covers 16 residues. The germline gives CDR1 LGHNA, CDR2 YSLEER. CDR3 region: CASSHSNSGGPYGYTF. In nucleotides, the CDR3 is TGCGCCAGCAGCCATAGCAATTCGGGGGGACCCTATGGCTACACCTTC.

The chain couples TRBV7-2 to TRBJ2-1; 10 bases align to TRBD2. The germline V gene encodes CDR1 SGHTA and CDR2 FQGNSA. Trimming removed 0 bases from V and 6 bases from J; junction bases left unmatched: 2. This CDR3 is 15 amino acids long. The CDR3 bases are TGTGCCAGCAGCTTAGCTAGCGGGGGGTCCAATGAGCAGTTCTTC. It translates to CASSLASGGSNEQFF.

The V call is TRBV28, the J call TRBJ1-4, with TRBD1 matching 8 bases. The germline V gene has CDR1 MDHEN and CDR2 SYDVKM. The J segment lost 8 bases and the V segment lost 4 bases, leaving 6 bases of the junction unmatched. The CDR3 sequence is 14 residues long. CDR3 nucleotides: TGTGCCAGCAGTTCCGGACAGGGAGGCGAAAAACTGTTTTTT. Encoded protein: CASSSGQGGEKLFF.

This clone has more than one count but fewer than ten. The chain employs TRBV27 and TRBJ1-4, with D possibly TRBD1 on 5 matching bases. V was shortened by 8 bases and J by 8 bases, with 21 bases between the two germline ends. The CDR3 runs 15 residues. Germline V gene sequence: CDR1 MNHEY, CDR2 SMNVEV (reference sequence). The CDR3 coding sequence is TGTGCCAGCCGGGGGGTTACCGGCGCGAGCGAAAAACTGTTTTTT. This sequence encodes CASRGVTGASEKLFF.